This T cell receptor (beta chain) is from a study of blood T cell repertoires in COVID-19. About the study: Samples taken during acute and convalescent COVID-19 were collected in the United States, Italy and Spain. The analysed material was cDNA or gDNA that came from T cells, B-cell-depleted T cells, or PBMCs.

There are 15 residues in the CDR3. V lost 4 bases and J lost 2; bases outside the gene matches: 6. In germline, CDR1 is MNHEY, CDR2 SVGEGT. Assay used: immunoSEQ multiplex PCR; TCRdb lists only in-frame clones, some missing. The table has roughly 200,000 clones, about 91% seen once. The study assigned cohorts using participant-reported clinical history. Only one count was recorded for this clone. This TCR came from a man aged 18 to 30 with acute COVID-19. Sequenced input: PBMCs or T cells enriched from blood (not recorded which). The chain couples TRBV6-2 or TRBV6-3 to TRBJ2-7; 9 bases fit TRBD2. CDR3 DNA: TGTGCCAGCAGTTCTCGGACTAGCGAGACCTACGAGCAGTACTTC. Translated: CASSSRTSETYEQYF.